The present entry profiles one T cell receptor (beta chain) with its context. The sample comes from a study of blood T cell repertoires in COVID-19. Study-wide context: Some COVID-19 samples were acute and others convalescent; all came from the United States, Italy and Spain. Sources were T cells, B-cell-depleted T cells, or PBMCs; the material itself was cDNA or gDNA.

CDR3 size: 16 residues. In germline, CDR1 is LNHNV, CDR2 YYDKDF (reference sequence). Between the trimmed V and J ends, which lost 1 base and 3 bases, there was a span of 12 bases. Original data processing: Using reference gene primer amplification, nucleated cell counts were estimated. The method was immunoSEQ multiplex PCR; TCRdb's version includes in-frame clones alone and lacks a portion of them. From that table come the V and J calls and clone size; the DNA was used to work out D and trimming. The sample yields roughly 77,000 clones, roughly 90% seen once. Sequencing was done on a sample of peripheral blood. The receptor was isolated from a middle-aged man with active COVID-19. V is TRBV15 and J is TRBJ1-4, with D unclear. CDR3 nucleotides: TGTGCCACCAGCAGAGGCGGCGAACCTGCTAATGAAAAACTGTTTTTT. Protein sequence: CATSRGGEPANEKLFF.